This entry lists 32 T cell receptor beta chains sequenced from one sample in a study of OX40 agonist ivuxolimab in advanced cancers. Generated by immunoSEQ multiplex PCR, the TCRdb table keeps only in-frame clones and is missing some. The table includes more than 75,000 clones, approximately 80% detected once. The sample here was CD4+ or CD8+ T cells sorted from blood, taken in a trial of the OX40 agonist ivuxolimab. The origin of the receptors is an adult with an advanced solid tumor such as melanoma, head and neck, liver or kidney cancer.

This clone appeared many times. V and J are TRBV19 and TRBJ1-3; D may be TRBD1 (5 bases). V shed 3 bases and J shed 8 bases, with 14 bases lying between them. CDR1 LNHDA and CDR2 SQIVND come from the germline V gene (reference sequence). CDR3 length: 14 amino acids. The CDR3, as DNA: TGTGCCAGTAGTATTGGGCAGGGCGGACACACCATATATTTT. Protein: CASSIGQGGHTIYF.

The CDR3 nucleotides are TGTGCCAGCACCGATTCAAGCGGCTCGGGCACAGATACGCAGTATTTT. It specifies CASTDSSGSGTDTQYF. The chain links TRBV9 to TRBJ2-3; tentatively, D is TRBD2 (5 bases). Germline CDR1 reads SGDLS; CDR2 reads YYNGEE. The CDR3 is 16 amino acids. V was pared by 6 bases and J by 1 base, with 18 bases between.

This chain links TRBV29-1 with TRBJ2-3; TRBD2 matches 9 bases. The CDR3 has 15 residues. V trimming: 3 bases; J trimming: 1 base; junction bases outside the gene matches: 5. The V gene's germline CDR1 is SQVTM and CDR2 ANQGSEA. The CDR3 sequence: CSVEGSSGGTDTQYF. Here the CDR3 DNA reads TGCAGCGTTGAGGGGTCTAGCGGGGGCACAGATACGCAGTATTTT.

The chain links TRBV5-6 to TRBJ2-7; TRBD2 might be the D (6 bases). The germline CDR1 and CDR2 sequences are SGHDT and YYEEEE. V shed 5 bases and J shed 0 bases, with 18 bases lying between them. The CDR3 totals 16 residues. The CDR3 spells CASSGSGQASSYEQYF. The CDR3 bases are TGTGCCAGCAGTGGAAGCGGGCAGGCTAGCTCCTACGAGCAGTACTTC.

V gene TRBV19 combines with J gene TRBJ2-2; no clear D. The V gene's germline CDR1 is LNHDA and CDR2 SQIVND (reference sequence). The CDR3 extends over 14 amino acids. V gave up 1 base and J gave up 5 bases, with 8 bases separating them. The CDR3 region is CASSIGAKTGELFF. CDR3 coding DNA: TGTGCCAGTAGTATAGGGGCAAAGACCGGGGAGCTGTTTTTT.

The chain recombines TRBV5-6 with TRBJ2-5, with a weak D call TRBD2 (6 bases). CDR1 and CDR2 (germline): SGHDT, YYEEEE. The CDR3 extends over 15 amino acids. Trimming cost V 6 bases and J 2 bases, with 17 bases left between them. CDR3 in DNA: TGTGCCAGCAACCCCCGGGGTAGCGGACAAGAGACCCAGTACTTC. Translating it yields CASNPRGSGQETQYF.

The chain carries TRBV5-8 and TRBJ1-2; 7 nucleotides line up with TRBD1. After removal of 3 bases from V and 3 bases from J, the junction contained 11 bases not matched to a gene. CDR1 is SGHTS, CDR2 YDEGEE, per germline. The CDR3 runs 16 residues. The CDR3 DNA sequence: TGTGCCAGCAGCTCCGGCCCCGACAGGGACCACTATGGCTACACCTTC. Protein product: CASSSGPDRDHYGYTF. Looking up the rest from reference TRBV5-8 and TRBJ1-2 gives the full variable domain: EAGVTQSPTHLIKTRGQQATLRCSPISGHTSVYWYQQALGLGLQFLLWYDEGEERNRGNFPPRFSGRQFPNYSSELNVNALELEDSALYLCASSSGPDRDHYGYTFGSGTRLTVV.

The chain employs TRBV7-3 and TRBJ2-1; 8 bases align to TRBD1. The length of the CDR3 is 15 residues. V lost 3 bases to trimming and J lost 2 bases; unmatched junction nucleotides: 3. Germline V gives CDR1 SGHTA, CDR2 FQGTGA. CDR3 protein: CASSFQGAPYNEQFF. Here the CDR3 DNA reads TGTGCCAGCAGCTTTCAGGGGGCCCCCTACAATGAGCAGTTCTTC.

The chain employs TRBV5-6 and TRBJ2-1; 11 bases map to TRBD2. This CDR3 contains 17 residues. Germline lookup yields CDR1 SGHDT and CDR2 YYEEEE. V dropped 4 bases and J dropped 0; count of bases not matched to a gene: 6. The CDR3 DNA reads as TGTGCCAGCAGCCCATCTAGCGGGGGGAGCTCCTACAATGAGCAGTTCTTC. Residues: CASSPSSGGSSYNEQFF.

The gene calls are TRBV5-1 and TRBJ1-3; D is uncertain. The CDR3 extends over 18 amino acids. V dropped 3 bases and J dropped 0 bases, with 19 bases sitting between them. Germline CDR1 reads SGHRS; CDR2 reads YFSETQ. The chain's CDR3 is CASSWSSVGGGSGNTIYF. The CDR3 nucleotides are TGCGCCAGCAGCTGGTCCTCTGTGGGCGGAGGCTCTGGAAACACCATATATTTT.

The rearrangement uses TRBV12-5 and TRBJ2-2; 13 bases align to TRBD2. The CDR3 totals 16 residues. The germline V gene has CDR1 LGHNT and CDR2 FRNRAP. The V gene end was trimmed by 5 bases and the J gene end by 5 bases; junction bases not matched to a gene: 5. The CDR3 protein is CASGRTSGRSTGELFF. CDR3 DNA sequence: TGTGCTAGTGGTCGGACTAGCGGGAGATCAACCGGGGAGCTGTTTTTT.

The V gene is TRBV6-5, the J gene TRBJ1-2; 7 bases agree with TRBD1. This CDR3 region has 13 residues. From germline, CDR1 is MNHEY and CDR2 SVGAGI. J was trimmed by 4 bases and V by 6 bases; bases with no gene match: 5. Here the CDR3 reads CASSQGGTYGYTF. The CDR3 DNA reads TGTGCCAGCAGCCAAGGGGGCACCTATGGCTACACCTTC.

This clone was observed a handful of times. V is TRBV30 and J is TRBJ1-6; D remains unclear. The CDR3 is 13 amino acids. V lost 4 bases and J 7 bases, leaving 11 bases between the germline ends. Germline V gene data show CDR1 as GTSNPN and CDR2 as SVGIG (reference sequence). Here the CDR3 reads CAWNNAGNSPLHF. The CDR3 bases are TGTGCCTGGAACAACGCGGGGAATTCACCCCTCCACTTT. Combining the CDR3 with reference TRBV30 and TRBJ1-6 gives the whole variable domain SQTIHQWPATLVQPVGSPLSLECTVEGTSNPNLYWYRQAAGRGLQLLFYSVGIGQISSEVPQNLSASRPQDRQFILSSKKLLLSDSGFYLCAWNNAGNSPLHFGNGTRLTVT.

The chain has TRBV12-5 and TRBJ2-2, with D tentatively TRBD1 or TRBD2 (5 bases each). The V gene's germline CDR1 is LGHNT and CDR2 FRNRAP. The V end was cut by 5 bases, the J end by 3 bases, with 25 bases between. This CDR3 contains 19 residues. CDR3 amino acids: CASGGASGFGAAYTGELFF. Written as DNA, the CDR3 is TGTGCTAGTGGTGGCGCCTCGGGATTCGGGGCAGCGTACACCGGGGAGCTGTTTTTT.

The rearrangement links TRBV15 to TRBJ1-5; D is unresolved. This CDR3 is 13 amino acids long. Germline V gives CDR1 LNHNV, CDR2 YYDKDF (reference sequence). With 5 bases removed from V and 4 bases from J, the gap between germline ends came to 9 bases. CDR3 bases: TGTGCCACCAGCTCCCCCCAGAATCAGCCCCAGCATTTT. The encoded protein is CATSSPQNQPQHF. The full variable domain, with the rest looked up from reference TRBV15 and TRBJ1-5, is DAMVIQNPRYQVTQFGKPVTLSCSQTLNHNVMYWYQQKSSQAPKLLFHYYDKDFNNEADTPDNFQSRRPNTSFCFLDIRSPGLGDTAMYLCATSSPQNQPQHFGDGTRLSIL.

This chain links TRBV5-4 with TRBJ1-2; TRBD1 matches 7 bases. CDR3 length: 13 residues. Trimming cost V 4 bases and J 5 bases; bases outside gene matches: 5. Germline assignment: CDR1 SGHNT and CDR2 YYREEE (reference sequence). The CDR3 loop reads CASSRGTDYGYTF. The CDR3 bases are TGTGCCAGCAGCAGGGGGACAGATTATGGCTACACCTTC.

The J gene is TRBJ2-3, the V gene TRBV10-3; the D gene is possibly TRBD2 (5 bases). The CDR3 loop spans 13 amino acids. The V end was cut by 7 bases, the J end by 2 bases, with 10 bases between. Germline values: CDR1 ENHRY, CDR2 SYGVKD. This CDR3 reads CAIKTGITDTQYF. In nucleotides, the CDR3 is TGTGCCATCAAAACGGGAATCACAGATACGCAGTATTTT.

CDR3 DNA sequence: TGTGCCAGCAGGGGTGGGGGCAGGGTAAGAGAGGGCTACACCTTC. This gives the protein CASRGGGRVREGYTF. The V and J genes are TRBV6-1 and TRBJ1-2; D is possibly TRBD1 (6 bases). This CDR3 spans 15 amino acids. Germline-derived CDR1 and CDR2 are MNHNS and SASEGT. The germline V and J ends were trimmed by 6 bases and 8 bases, with 22 bases remaining between them.

J is TRBJ2-7 and V is TRBV7-9; the D gene could be TRBD1 or TRBD2 (5 bases each). The CDR3 spans 14 residues. Germline CDR1 reads SEHNR; CDR2 reads FQNEAQ (reference sequence). Trimming shortened V by 2 bases and J by 3 bases, and 11 bases separated the two germline ends. The CDR3: CASSLLGEDYEQYF. Here the CDR3 DNA reads TGTGCCAGCAGCTTATTGGGGGAAGACTACGAGCAGTACTTC.

The V and J genes are TRBV19 and TRBJ2-3, with a possible D match to TRBD2 (6 bases). The germline V gene has CDR1 LNHDA and CDR2 SQIVND (reference sequence). The CDR3 consists of 15 residues. V dropped 1 base and J dropped 6 bases, with 14 bases sitting between them. CDR3 loop: CASSIGGSAGDTQYF. The CDR3, as DNA: TGTGCCAGTAGTATAGGGGGATCGGCGGGGGATACGCAGTATTTT.

The rearrangement links TRBV29-1 to TRBJ1-1, with D perhaps TRBD1 (5 bases). CDR3 length: 13 residues. The V and J ends lost 5 bases and 1 base respectively, with 11 bases between them. The germline CDR1 and CDR2 sequences are SQVTM and ANQGSEA. The CDR3 loop is CSVKGNWNTEAFF. The CDR3 DNA is TGCAGCGTTAAGGGGAATTGGAACACTGAAGCTTTCTTT. The full variable domain, in which reference TRBV29-1 and TRBJ1-1 provide the parts outside the CDR3, is SAVISQKPSRDICQRGTSLTIQCQVDSQVTMMFWYRQQPGQSLTLIATANQGSEATYESGFVIDKFPISRPNLTFSTLTVSNMSPEDSSIYLCSVKGNWNTEAFFGQGTRLTVV.

The genes are TRBV29-1 and TRBJ2-1, with D perhaps assigned TRBD1 or TRBD2 (5 bases each). This CDR3 is 15 amino acids long. Germline V gene sequence: CDR1 SQVTM, CDR2 ANQGSEA. Trimming took off 4 bases at V and 6 bases at J, with 19 bases between the two ends. CDR3: CSVALSGVGTNEQFF. CDR3 nucleotide sequence: TGCAGCGTTGCCCTTTCCGGGGTCGGGACCAATGAGCAGTTCTTC.

The chain employs TRBV7-3 and TRBJ2-1; the match to TRBD1 covers 8 bases. The CDR3 consists of 15 residues. CDR1 and CDR2 (germline): SGHTA, FQGTGA. Unmatched junction bases numbered 7, after V lost 5 bases and J lost 4 bases. The CDR3 is CASSHPGQAYNEQFF. CDR3 DNA: TGTGCCAGCAGCCACCCGGGACAGGCATACAATGAGCAGTTCTTC.

The rearrangement uses TRBV15 and TRBJ2-7; D tentatively fits TRBD1 or TRBD2 (6 bases each). With 6 bases removed from V and 1 base from J, the gap between germline ends came to 10 bases. This CDR3 has 13 residues. Germline V gives CDR1 LNHNV, CDR2 YYDKDF (reference sequence). CDR3 loop: CATRGGESYEQYF. CDR3 DNA sequence: TGTGCCACCAGGGGGGGCGAGTCCTACGAGCAGTACTTC.

This clone was counted a few times. The chain uses TRBV5-1 and TRBJ2-1, with 12 nucleotides matching TRBD2. This CDR3 has 15 amino acids. V shed 0 bases, J shed 5 bases, and the junction held 0 bases outside the gene matches. Germline V gene lookup returns CDR1 SGHRS and CDR2 YFSETQ. The CDR3 sequence is CASSLGLAGDNEQFF. In DNA, the CDR3 is TGCGCCAGCAGCTTGGGACTAGCGGGAGACAATGAGCAGTTCTTC. Variable domain in full (rest from reference TRBV5-1 and TRBJ2-1): KAGVTQTPRYLIKTRGQQVTLSCSPISGHRSVSWYQQTPGQGLQFLFEYFSETQRNKGNFPGRFSGRQFSNSRSEMNVSTLELGDSALYLCASSLGLAGDNEQFFGPGTRLTVL.

The chain has TRBV7-6 and TRBJ1-5; TRBD1 might be the D (6 bases). Germline V gene lookup returns CDR1 SGHVS and CDR2 FNYEAQ. The ends were cut back, 0 bases at V and 7 bases at J, with 10 bases in the middle. This CDR3 contains 14 residues. CDR3 amino acids: CASSLAGADQPQHF. The DNA of the CDR3 is TGTGCCAGCAGCTTAGCGGGGGCGGACCAGCCCCAGCATTTT.

The chain couples TRBV6-6 to TRBJ1-2; no clear D gene. CDR1 and CDR2 (germline): MNHNY, SVGAGI (reference sequence). The CDR3 is made up of 15 amino acids. Trimming pared 6 bases from V and 4 bases from J, leaving 18 bases between. CDR3: CASSPIWGPSYGYTF. The CDR3, as DNA: TGTGCCAGCAGCCCCATTTGGGGTCCATCCTATGGCTACACCTTC.

This sequence joins TRBV5-4 and TRBJ2-4; the D is unclear. The V end was cut by 10 bases, the J end by 1 base, with 12 bases between. The CDR3 spans 13 residues. The germline V gene encodes CDR1 SGHNT and CDR2 YYREEE (reference sequence). The CDR3 protein is CASRAGAKNIQYF. The CDR3 DNA reads TGTGCCTCCCGGGCCGGGGCCAAAAACATTCAGTACTTC. Complete variable domain (other parts from reference TRBV5-4 and TRBJ2-4): ETGVTQSPTHLIKTRGQQVTLRCSSQSGHNTVSWYQQALGQGPQFIFQYYREEENGRGNFPPRFSGLQFPNYSSELNVNALELDDSALYLCASRAGAKNIQYFGAGTRLSVL.

The genes are TRBV5-6 and TRBJ2-7; D tentatively fits TRBD1 or TRBD2 (5 bases each). The CDR3 sequence is 14 residues long. Trimming removed 6 bases at V and 1 base at J, with 14 bases between. Per germline, CDR1 SGHDT and CDR2 YYEEEE. CDR3 nucleotide sequence: TGTGCCAGCACCTCCGGATGGGGGTCCTACGAGCAGTACTTC. Protein product: CASTSGWGSYEQYF.

The genes are TRBV7-9 and TRBJ1-2, with 8 bases matching TRBD1. Germline values: CDR1 SEHNR, CDR2 FQNEAQ (reference sequence). V was clipped by 3 bases and J by 7 bases; unmatched bases: 7. This CDR3 is 14 amino acids long. CDR3 sequence (DNA): TGTGCCAGCAGCTTTACGGACAGGGTAATTGGCTACACCTTC. Its protein is CASSFTDRVIGYTF.

The chain combines TRBV19 with TRBJ1-2; D call uncertain. Trimming left V 5 bases short and J 7 bases short, with 14 bases between. The CDR3 sequence is 13 residues long. Germline V CDR1 and CDR2: LNHDA, SQIVND (reference sequence). CDR3 sequence reads: CASSSHQGSGYTF. The CDR3 DNA is TGTGCCAGTAGTTCCCATCAAGGGTCTGGCTACACCTTC.

This clone was detected a few times. This rearrangement joins TRBV4-3 to TRBJ2-7; 9 bases line up with TRBD1. After removal of 4 bases from V and 5 bases from J, the junction contained 0 bases not matched to a gene. Germline-derived CDR1 and CDR2 are LGHNA and YSLEER. There are 12 residues in the CDR3. The CDR3 nucleotides read TGCGCCAGCAGCCGACAGGGGGACGAGCAGTACTTC. Its translation: CASSRQGDEQYF.